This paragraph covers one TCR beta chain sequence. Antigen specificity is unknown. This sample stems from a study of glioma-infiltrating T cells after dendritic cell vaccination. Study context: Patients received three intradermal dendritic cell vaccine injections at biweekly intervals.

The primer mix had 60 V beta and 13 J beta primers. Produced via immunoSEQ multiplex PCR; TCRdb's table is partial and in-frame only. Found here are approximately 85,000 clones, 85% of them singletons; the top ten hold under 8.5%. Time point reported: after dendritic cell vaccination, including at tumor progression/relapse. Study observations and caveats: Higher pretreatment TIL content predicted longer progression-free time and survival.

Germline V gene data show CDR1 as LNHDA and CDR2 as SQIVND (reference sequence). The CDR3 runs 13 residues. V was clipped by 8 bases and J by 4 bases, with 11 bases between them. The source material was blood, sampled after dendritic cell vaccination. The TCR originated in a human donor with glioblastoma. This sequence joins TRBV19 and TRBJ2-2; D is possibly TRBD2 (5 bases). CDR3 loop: CASLPGSTGELFF. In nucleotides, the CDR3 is TGTGCCAGTCTCCCGGGGAGCACCGGGGAGCTGTTTTTT.